This T cell receptor (beta chain) was recovered during a study of a mutant IDH1 vaccine in newly diagnosed glioma. At the level of the study: An approximately 62% male, approximately 38% female split and a mean age of roughly 44 years characterized treated patients.

On this clone itself: Its antigen is unidentified.

Sequencing used immunoSEQ multiplex PCR; TCRdb keeps in-frame clones, though not all of them. The sample gives roughly 60,000 clones, 75% to 85% of which show up once; approximately 6.2% is in the top ten. The CDR3 length is 16 residues. V gave up 3 bases and J gave up 1 base, with 14 bases separating them. Germline V gene lookup returns CDR1 SEHNR and CDR2 FQNEAQ (reference sequence). Time point of the sample: week 23, last vaccination. All doses held 300 ug of mutant IDH1 20-mer peptide, with topical imiquimod. This rearrangement joins TRBV7-9 to TRBJ2-3; tentative D call: TRBD2 (6 bases). This clonotype was sampled from a man between 35 and 55 years old with glioma. The sample was PBMCs, taken from a glioma patient whose treatment included an IDH1 peptide vaccine. The DNA for the CDR3 is TGTGCCAGCAGCTTCGGGATAGCGGCCCGCACAGATACGCAGTATTTT. Protein: CASSFGIAARTDTQYF.